Sequencing of this T cell receptor beta chain was carried out in a study of blood T cell repertoires in COVID-19. Study details: Spain, Italy and the United States supplied samples that represented acute and convalescent COVID-19. From T cells, B-cell-depleted T cells, or PBMCs came the material, which was cDNA or gDNA.

Assay used: immunoSEQ multiplex PCR; TCRdb lists only in-frame clones, some missing. The data show approximately 200,000 clones, with 65% to 90% seen just once and roughly 4.9% held by the top ten. This receptor was obtained from a human donor in a cohort sampled during active COVID-19. Input material: peripheral blood.

CDR3 in amino acids: CATSLGQAPYEQYF. DNA of the CDR3: TGTGCCACCAGTCTGGGACAGGCTCCCTACGAGCAGTACTTC. The chain carries TRBV24-1 and TRBJ2-7; TRBD1 agrees at 8 bases. With 6 bases clipped from V and 2 bases from J, the junction kept 5 bases outside the gene matches. The CDR3 is 14 residues long. The V gene's germline CDR1 is KGHDR and CDR2 SFDVKD.